This note documents a single T cell receptor (beta chain) sequence. Its antigen is not known. The data were obtained in a study of radiation and T cells in renal cell carcinoma. Whole-study results and caveats: No pretreatment tumor biopsies were available for baseline clonotypes.

This CDR3 has 13 amino acids. Germline V gives CDR1 SGHRS, CDR2 YFSETQ. The ends lost 4 bases at V and 8 bases at J; junction bases unmatched: 7. Time point of the sample: blood 2 weeks post-SBRT. The treatment: 15 Gy SBRT to primary tumor, nephrectomy 4 weeks later. Blood was sampled at baseline, 2 weeks and 4 weeks after SBRT. Data came from immunoSEQ multiplex PCR; TCRdb stores just in-frame clones and leaves some out. The sample lists some 120,000 clones, roughly 91% occurring once. The gene calls are TRBV5-1 and TRBJ1-2; the match to TRBD1 covers 8 bases. The clonotype was recovered from a woman between 65 and 79 years old with renal cell carcinoma. The sample in question was blood, obtained from a patient whose treatment included radiotherapy and nephrectomy. The CDR3 protein is CASSTRQGQGYTF. Here the CDR3 DNA reads TGCGCCAGCAGCACCCGACAGGGGCAAGGCTACACCTTC.